This TCR beta chain is from a study of Ad26.COV2.S vaccination and SARS-CoV-2 variants. Treatment specified: roughly 19 received Ad26.COV2.S at low or high dose, single or two shots; about 5 received placebo; per-sample allocation not given. Repertoires come from day 63 after the first vaccine or placebo injection. Assay: immunoSEQ multiplex PCR; the TCRdb copy retains only in-frame clones and omits some. The sample comprises around 340,000 clones, approximately 86% of which are singletons, and around 11% rests with the top ten. V was pared by 3 bases and J by 0 bases, with 14 bases between. This CDR3 contains 17 residues. From germline, CDR1 is KGHDR and CDR2 SFDVKD.

The rearrangement uses TRBV24-1 and TRBJ2-1; either TRBD1 or TRBD2 may fit D (6 bases each). The source was peripheral blood, collected in a trial of Ad26.COV2.S vaccine versus placebo. The receptor was isolated from a person aged 18-65 years who received the Ad26.COV2.S COVID-19 vaccine or a placebo. The DNA for the CDR3 is TGTGCCACCAGTGATGCCCGACTAGGGGGCTCCTACAATGAGCAGTTCTTC. This translates into CATSDARLGGSYNEQFF.